This TCR beta chain was identified during a study of blood T cell repertoires in COVID-19 (dated by TCRdb to the early 2020s). General notes on the study: Collaborator samples came from the United States, Italy and Spain and covered acute and convalescent phases of COVID-19. The material from the prospective study consisted of cDNA or gDNA derived from T cells, B-cell-depleted T cells, or PBMCs. Deeply sampled blood TCRbeta repertoires from subjects exposed to, actively infected with, or recovered from COVID-19 were included in the dataset. The repertoires were released in a freely available public database intended as a resource for research on the immune response to SARS-CoV-2. Samples came from the ongoing ImmuneRACE study (first 160 participants) plus 1,254 subjects from 6 global collaborators. A de-identified subject ID, COVID-19 status, age in years and sex were almost always included in the sample metadata. HLA class I and class II types, where available, came from metadata supplied by the sample provider rather than from assay-based typing. What the authors observed across the whole study: Clinical and demographic metadata were provided uncurated, with the amount varying by source and participant.

A remark on this clone: The antigen it recognizes is unknown. Within one base of it there is no much larger clone, and no base qualities were kept.

From a lookup of the germline V gene, CDR1 and CDR2 are MNHNS and SASEGT. V and J lose 1 base and 0 bases, and a span of 6 bases separates them. From cysteine to phenylalanine, the CDR3 is 14 amino acids long. Only CDR3 DNA is held: 42 bases, read in frame from base 1. TCRbeta CDR3 regions were amplified from genomic DNA by means of the immunoSEQ Assay, a bias-controlled multiplex PCR. The original pipeline was this. The number of nucleated cells in each sample was estimated from the amplification of reference gene primers within the assay. To quantify the absolute abundance of each unique TCRbeta CDR3 rearrangement, sequence reads were collapsed and filtered. For each sample, productive Simpson clonality was calculated as the square root of Simpson's diversity index across productive rearrangements. In TCRdb, the immuneACCESS table is reduced to in-frame sequences with V and J assigned. These tables do not hold every clone; where another copy was compared, an unresolved V gene accounts for under half, and the others remain unexplained. That table furnishes V, J and clone size, whereas the DNA furnished D and trimming. For this sample there are about 120,000 clones; 75% to 90% appear just once. The ten largest make up 25% to 35% of the sample.

Collaborating institutions collected whole blood in K2EDTA tubes following their own protocols. For TCRbeta analysis, collaborators shipped samples in one of three forms: frozen whole blood, isolated PBMCs, or DNA extracted from either of those sample types. The material sequenced was peripheral blood. The chain employs TRBV6-1 and TRBJ1-1; the D segment cannot be called with confidence. The receptor's source is a woman in her seventies with acute or convalescent COVID-19. The nucleotides read TGTGCCAGCAGTGAAGGTCGGTTGAACACTGAAGCTTTCTTT. Translation gives CASSEGRLNTEAFF.